This record looks at one TCR beta chain sequence and its context. No antigen is known for it. The data derive from a study of blood T cells in healthy people across ages. Study results and caveats: The study regarded diversity estimates from one million T cells as underestimates.

PCR was performed a second time for roughly 7 to 12 cycles using a sample-barcoded 5' primer and a J-beta primer mix. Researchers report that a template-switch adaptor with 12 random nucleotides tagged each cDNA molecule. Via MiXCR, TCRdb re-called the 5' RACE reads, giving one row per CDR3 protein. This table holds around 1,000,000 distinct CDR3 sequences, about two fifths found once. CDR3 length equals 16 residues. Trimming removed 6 bases at V and 4 bases at J, with 21 bases between. The germline V gene has CDR1 SGHTA and CDR2 FQGNSA. This chain links TRBV7-2 with TRBJ1-2; D may be TRBD1 (6 bases). This receptor was taken from a man aged 18 to 30 in good health. Sample: blood. The CDR3 reads CASSLGGGSGLYGYTF. The CDR3 DNA follows: TGTGCCAGCAGTCTAGGAGGGGGGTCTGGGCTCTATGGCTACACCTTC.